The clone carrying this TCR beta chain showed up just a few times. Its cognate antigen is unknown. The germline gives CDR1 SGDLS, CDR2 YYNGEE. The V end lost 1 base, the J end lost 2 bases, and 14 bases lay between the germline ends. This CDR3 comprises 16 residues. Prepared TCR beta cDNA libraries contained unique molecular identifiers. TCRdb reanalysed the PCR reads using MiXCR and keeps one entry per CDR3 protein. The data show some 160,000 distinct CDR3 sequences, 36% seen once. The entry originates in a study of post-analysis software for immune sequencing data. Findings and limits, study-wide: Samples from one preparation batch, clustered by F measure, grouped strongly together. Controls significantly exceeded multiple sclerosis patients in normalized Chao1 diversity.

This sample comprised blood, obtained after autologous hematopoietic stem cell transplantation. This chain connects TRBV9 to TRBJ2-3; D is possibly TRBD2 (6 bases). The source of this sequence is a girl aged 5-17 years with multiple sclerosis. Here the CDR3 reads CASSVWGETDTDTQYF. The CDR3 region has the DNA TGTGCCAGCAGCGTATGGGGGGAGACAGACACAGATACGCAGTATTTT.